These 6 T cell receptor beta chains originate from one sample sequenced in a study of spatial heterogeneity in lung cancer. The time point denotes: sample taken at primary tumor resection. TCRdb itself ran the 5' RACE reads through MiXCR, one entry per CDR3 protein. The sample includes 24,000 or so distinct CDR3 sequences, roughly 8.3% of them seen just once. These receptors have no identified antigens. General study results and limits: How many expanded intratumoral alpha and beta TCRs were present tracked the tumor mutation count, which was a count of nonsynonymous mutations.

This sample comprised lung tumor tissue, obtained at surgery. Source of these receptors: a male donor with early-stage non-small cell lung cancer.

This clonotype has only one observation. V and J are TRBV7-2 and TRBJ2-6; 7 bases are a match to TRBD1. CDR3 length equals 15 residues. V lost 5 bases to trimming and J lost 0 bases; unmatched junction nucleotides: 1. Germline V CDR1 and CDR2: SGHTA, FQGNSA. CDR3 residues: CASSAGGSGANVLTF. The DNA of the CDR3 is TGTGCCAGCAGCGCAGGGGGCTCTGGGGCCAACGTCCTGACTTTC. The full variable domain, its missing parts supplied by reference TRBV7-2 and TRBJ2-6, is GAGVSQSPSNKVTEKGKDVELRCDPISGHTALYWYRQSLGQGLEFLIYFQGNSAPDKSGLPSDRFSAERTGGSVSTLTIQRTQQEDSAVYLCASSAGGSGANVLTFGAGSRLTVL.

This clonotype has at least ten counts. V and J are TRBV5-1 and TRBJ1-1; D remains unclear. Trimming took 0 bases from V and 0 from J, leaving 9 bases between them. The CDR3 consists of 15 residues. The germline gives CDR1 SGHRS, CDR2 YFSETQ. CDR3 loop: CASSLEVTVNTEAFF. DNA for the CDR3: TGCGCCAGCAGCTTGGAGGTAACCGTGAACACTGAAGCTTTCTTT.

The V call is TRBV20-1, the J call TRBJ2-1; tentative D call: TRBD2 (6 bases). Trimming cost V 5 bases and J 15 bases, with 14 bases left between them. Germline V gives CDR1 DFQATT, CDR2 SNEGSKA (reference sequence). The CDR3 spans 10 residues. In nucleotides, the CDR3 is TGCAGTGCTTCCCAACTAGCACCGTTCTTC. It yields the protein CSASQLAPFF.

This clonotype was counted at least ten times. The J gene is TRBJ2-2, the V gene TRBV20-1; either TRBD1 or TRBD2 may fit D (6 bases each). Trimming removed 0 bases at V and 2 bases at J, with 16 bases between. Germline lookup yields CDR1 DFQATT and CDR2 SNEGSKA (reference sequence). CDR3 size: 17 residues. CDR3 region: CSARDMIGGANTGELFF. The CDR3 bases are TGCAGTGCTAGAGATATGATCGGGGGCGCCAACACCGGGGAGCTGTTTTTT.

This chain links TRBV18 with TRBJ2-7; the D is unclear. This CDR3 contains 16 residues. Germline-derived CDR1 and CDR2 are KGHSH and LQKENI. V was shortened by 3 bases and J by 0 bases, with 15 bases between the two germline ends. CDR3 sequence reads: CASSPIPQPSSYEQYF. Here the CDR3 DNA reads TGTGCCAGCTCACCTATCCCACAGCCCAGCTCCTACGAGCAGTACTTC.

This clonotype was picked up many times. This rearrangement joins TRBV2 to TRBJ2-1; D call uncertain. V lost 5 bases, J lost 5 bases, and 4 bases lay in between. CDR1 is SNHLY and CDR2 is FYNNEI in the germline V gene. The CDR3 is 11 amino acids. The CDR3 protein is CASSTHNEQFF. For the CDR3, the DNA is TGTGCCAGCAGTACCCACAATGAGCAGTTCTTC.